The clone carrying this TCR beta chain was detected only a few times. Its specificity is unknown. This specimen belongs to a study of cytomegalovirus exposure and HLA in healthy donors. Each donor was nominally healthy when sampled (though unrecorded immune exposures were likely). Primers included in the PCR were 60 Vbeta and 13 Jbeta primers. This table comes from immunoSEQ multiplex PCR, and its TCRdb copy is limited to in-frame clones, with some not included. The top ten clones hold 11% of a sample with tens of thousands of clones, around 74% of them seen once. V was pared by 4 bases and J by 1 base, with 13 bases between. CDR1 is SGHRS, CDR2 YFSETQ, per germline. CDR3 length equals 15 residues. Study findings and constraints: Accurate prediction of most subjects' HLA-A and HLA-B alleles from TCR beta sequences was reported. TCR beta V segments were, for the most part, productive about 87% or about 30% of the time in an earlier analysis. It emerged from a later analysis that several of the most significant clusters appeared to be linked to common viral pathogens.

Material: PBMCs. The receptor was derived from a human donor in good health. The rearrangement uses TRBV5-1 and TRBJ2-3; the D is unclear. The CDR3, as DNA: TGCGCCAGCAGCCAATCTCAACCGGGCACAGATACGCAGTATTTT. Its protein product is CASSQSQPGTDTQYF.